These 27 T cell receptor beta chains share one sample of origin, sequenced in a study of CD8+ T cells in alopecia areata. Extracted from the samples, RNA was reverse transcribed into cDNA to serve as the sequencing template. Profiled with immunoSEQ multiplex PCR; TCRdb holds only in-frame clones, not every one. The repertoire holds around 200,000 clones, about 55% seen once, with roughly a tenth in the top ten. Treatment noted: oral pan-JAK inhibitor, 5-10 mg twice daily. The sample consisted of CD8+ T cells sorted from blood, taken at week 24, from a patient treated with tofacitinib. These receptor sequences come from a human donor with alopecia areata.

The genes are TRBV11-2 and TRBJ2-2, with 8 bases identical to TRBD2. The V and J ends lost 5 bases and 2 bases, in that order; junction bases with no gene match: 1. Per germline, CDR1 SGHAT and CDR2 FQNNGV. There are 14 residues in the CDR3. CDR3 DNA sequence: TGTGCCAGCAGCAGCGGGGGCAACACCGGGGAGCTGTTTTTT. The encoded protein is CASSSGGNTGELFF.

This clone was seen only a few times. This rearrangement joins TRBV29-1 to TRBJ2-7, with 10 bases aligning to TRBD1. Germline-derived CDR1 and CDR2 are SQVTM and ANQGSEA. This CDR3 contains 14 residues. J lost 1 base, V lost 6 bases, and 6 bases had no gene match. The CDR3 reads CSVTGGELSYEQYF. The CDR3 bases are TGCAGCGTGACAGGGGGCGAATTGTCCTACGAGCAGTACTTC.

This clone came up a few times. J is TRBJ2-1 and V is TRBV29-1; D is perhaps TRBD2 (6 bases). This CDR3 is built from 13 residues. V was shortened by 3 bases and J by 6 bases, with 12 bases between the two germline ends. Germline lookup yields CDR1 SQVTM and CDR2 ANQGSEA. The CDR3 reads CSVDLSEGNEQFF. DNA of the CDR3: TGCAGCGTTGACCTCTCGGAGGGCAATGAGCAGTTCTTC.

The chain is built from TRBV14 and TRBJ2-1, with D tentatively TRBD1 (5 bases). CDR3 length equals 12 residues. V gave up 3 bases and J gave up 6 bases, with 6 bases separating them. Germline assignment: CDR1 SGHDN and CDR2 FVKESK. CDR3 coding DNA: TGTGCCAGCAGCCAGACAGCCAATGAGCAGTTCTTC. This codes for CASSQTANEQFF. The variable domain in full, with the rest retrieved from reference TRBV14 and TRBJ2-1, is EAGVTQFPSHSVIEKGQTVTLRCDPISGHDNLYWYRRVMGKEIKFLLHFVKESKQDESGMPNNRFLAERTGGTYSTLKVQPAELEDSGVYFCASSQTANEQFFGPGTRLTVL.

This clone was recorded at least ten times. As DNA, the CDR3 is TGTGCCAGCAGCCCAGGTGGGGTCTACGAGCAGTACTTC. Amino acid sequence: CASSPGGVYEQYF. The chain combines TRBV7-8 with TRBJ2-7, with unresolved D. This CDR3 contains 13 residues. The V gene lost 5 bases and the J gene lost 3 bases, with 11 bases spanning the gap. Germline loops: CDR1 SGHVS, CDR2 FQNEAQ. Full variable domain (missing parts from reference TRBV7-8 and TRBJ2-7): GAGVSQSPRYKVAKRGQDVALRCDPISGHVSLFWYQQALGQGPEFLTYFQNEAQLDKSGLPSDRFFAERPEGSVSTLKIQRTQQEDSAVYLCASSPGGVYEQYFGPGTRLTVT.

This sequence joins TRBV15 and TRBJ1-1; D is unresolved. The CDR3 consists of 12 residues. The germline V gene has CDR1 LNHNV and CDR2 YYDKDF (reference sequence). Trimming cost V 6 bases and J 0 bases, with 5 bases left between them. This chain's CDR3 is CATSTLNTEAFF. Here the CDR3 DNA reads TGTGCCACCAGTACACTGAACACTGAAGCTTTCTTT.

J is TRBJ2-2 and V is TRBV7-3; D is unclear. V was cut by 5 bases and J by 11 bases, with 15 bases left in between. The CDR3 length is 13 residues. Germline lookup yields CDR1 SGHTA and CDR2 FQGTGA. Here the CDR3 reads CASSPNLGGELFF. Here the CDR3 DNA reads TGTGCCAGCAGCCCCAACCTCGGCGGCGAGCTGTTTTTT. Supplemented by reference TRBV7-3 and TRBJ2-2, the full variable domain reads GAGVSQTPSNKVTEKGKYVELRCDPISGHTALYWYRQSLGQGPEFLIYFQGTGAADDSGLPNDRFFAVRPEGSVSTLKIQRTERGDSAVYLCASSPNLGGELFFGEGSRLTVL.

This chain's CDR3 is CSVVGGDPMWGANVLTF. The CDR3 DNA sequence: TGCAGCGTTGTTGGAGGGGACCCCATGTGGGGGGCCAACGTCCTGACTTTC. The V call is TRBV29-1, the J call TRBJ2-6; D possibly corresponds to TRBD2 (6 bases). The germline gives CDR1 SQVTM, CDR2 ANQGSEA. V was cut by 4 bases and J by 4 bases, with 20 bases left in between. The CDR3 loop spans 17 amino acids.

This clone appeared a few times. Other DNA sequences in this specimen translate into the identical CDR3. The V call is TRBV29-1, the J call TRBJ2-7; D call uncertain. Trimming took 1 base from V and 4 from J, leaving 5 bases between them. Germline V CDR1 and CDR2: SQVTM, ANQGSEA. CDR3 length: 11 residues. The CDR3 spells CSVEAGYEQYF. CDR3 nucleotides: TGCAGCGTTGAAGCCGGTTACGAGCAGTACTTC.

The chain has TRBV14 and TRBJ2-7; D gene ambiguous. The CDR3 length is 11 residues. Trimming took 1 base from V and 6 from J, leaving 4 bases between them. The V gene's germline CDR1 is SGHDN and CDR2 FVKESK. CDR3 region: CASSQGVEQYF. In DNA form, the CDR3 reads TGTGCCAGCAGCCAAGGGGTCGAGCAGTACTTC.

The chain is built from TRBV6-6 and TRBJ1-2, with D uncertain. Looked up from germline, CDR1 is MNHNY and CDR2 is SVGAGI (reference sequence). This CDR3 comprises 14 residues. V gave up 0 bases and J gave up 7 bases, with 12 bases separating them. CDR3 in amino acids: CASSYSEGTSGYTF. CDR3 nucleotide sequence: TGTGCCAGCAGTTACTCTGAGGGAACTTCTGGCTACACCTTC.

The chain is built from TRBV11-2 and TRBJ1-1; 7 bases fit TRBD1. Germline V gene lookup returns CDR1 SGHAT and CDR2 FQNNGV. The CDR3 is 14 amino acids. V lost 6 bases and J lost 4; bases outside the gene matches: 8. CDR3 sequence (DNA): TGTGCCAGCAGAAAAGGACAGGTTGGCACTGAAGCTTTCTTT. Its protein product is CASRKGQVGTEAFF.

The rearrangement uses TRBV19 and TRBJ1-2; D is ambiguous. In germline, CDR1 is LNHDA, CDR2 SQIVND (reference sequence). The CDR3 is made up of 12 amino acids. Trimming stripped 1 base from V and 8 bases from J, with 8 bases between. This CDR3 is CASSIGALGYTF. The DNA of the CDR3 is TGTGCCAGTAGTATAGGAGCGCTGGGCTACACCTTC.

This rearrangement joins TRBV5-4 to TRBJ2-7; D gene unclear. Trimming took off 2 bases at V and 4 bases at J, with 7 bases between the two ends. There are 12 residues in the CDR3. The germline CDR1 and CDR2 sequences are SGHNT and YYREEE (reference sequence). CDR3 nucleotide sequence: TGTGCCAGCAGCTTTCCGGCTTACGAGCAGTACTTC. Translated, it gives CASSFPAYEQYF.

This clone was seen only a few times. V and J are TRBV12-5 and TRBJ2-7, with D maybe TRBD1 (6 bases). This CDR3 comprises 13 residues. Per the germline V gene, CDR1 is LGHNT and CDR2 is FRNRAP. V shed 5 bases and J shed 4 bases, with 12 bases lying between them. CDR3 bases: TGTGCTAGTGGTCAATCGGACAGATACGAGCAGTACTTC. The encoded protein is CASGQSDRYEQYF.

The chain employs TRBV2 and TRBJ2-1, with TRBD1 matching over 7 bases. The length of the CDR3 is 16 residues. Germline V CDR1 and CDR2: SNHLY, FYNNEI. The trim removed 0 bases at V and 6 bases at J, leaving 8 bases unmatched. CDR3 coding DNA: TGTGCCAGCAGTGAAGCCCCACAGGGGCAAGGCAATGAGCAGTTCTTC. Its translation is CASSEAPQGQGNEQFF.

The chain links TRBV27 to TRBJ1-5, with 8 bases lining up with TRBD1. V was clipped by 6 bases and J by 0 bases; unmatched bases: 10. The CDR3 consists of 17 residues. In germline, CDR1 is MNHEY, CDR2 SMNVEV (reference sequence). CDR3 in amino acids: CASSPTGGAYSNQPQHF. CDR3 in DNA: TGTGCCAGCAGCCCCACAGGGGGAGCCTATAGCAATCAGCCCCAGCATTTT.

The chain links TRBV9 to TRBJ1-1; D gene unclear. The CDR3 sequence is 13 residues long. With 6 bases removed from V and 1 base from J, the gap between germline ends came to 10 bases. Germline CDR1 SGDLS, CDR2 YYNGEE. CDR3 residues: CASTPGGNTEAFF. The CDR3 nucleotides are TGTGCCAGCACCCCAGGTGGGAACACTGAAGCTTTCTTT.

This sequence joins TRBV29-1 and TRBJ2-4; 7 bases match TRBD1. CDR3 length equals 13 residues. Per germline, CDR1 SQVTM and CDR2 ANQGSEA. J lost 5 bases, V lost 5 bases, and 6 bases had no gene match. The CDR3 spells CSVPGTEENIQYF. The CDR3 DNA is TGCAGCGTTCCCGGGACAGAGGAAAACATTCAGTACTTC.

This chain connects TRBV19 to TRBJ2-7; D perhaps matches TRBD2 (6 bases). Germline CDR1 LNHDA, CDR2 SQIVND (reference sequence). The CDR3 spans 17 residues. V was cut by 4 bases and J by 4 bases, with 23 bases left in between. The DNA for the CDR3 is TGTGCCAGTAGTACGGTCATTGGAGGGGTTGGCTTGTACGAGCAGTACTTC. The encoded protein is CASSTVIGGVGLYEQYF.

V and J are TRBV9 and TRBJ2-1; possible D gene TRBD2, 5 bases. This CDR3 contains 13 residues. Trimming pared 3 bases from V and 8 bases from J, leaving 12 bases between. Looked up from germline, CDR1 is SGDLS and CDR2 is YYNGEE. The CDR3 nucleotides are TGTGCCAGCAGCGCCCCCTTTAGCGATGAGCAGTTCTTC. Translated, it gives CASSAPFSDEQFF. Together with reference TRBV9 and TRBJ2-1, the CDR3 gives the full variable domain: DSGVTQTPKHLITATGQRVTLRCSPRSGDLSVYWYQQSLDQGLQFLIQYYNGEERAKGNILERFSAQQFPDLHSELNLSSLELGDSALYFCASSAPFSDEQFFGPGTRLTVL.

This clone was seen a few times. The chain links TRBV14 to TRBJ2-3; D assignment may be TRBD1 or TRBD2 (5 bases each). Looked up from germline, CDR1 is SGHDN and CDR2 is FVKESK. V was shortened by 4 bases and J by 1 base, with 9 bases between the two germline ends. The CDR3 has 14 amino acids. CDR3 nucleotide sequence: TGTGCCAGCAGCCTTTTGGGGGGCACAGATACGCAGTATTTT. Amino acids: CASSLLGGTDTQYF.

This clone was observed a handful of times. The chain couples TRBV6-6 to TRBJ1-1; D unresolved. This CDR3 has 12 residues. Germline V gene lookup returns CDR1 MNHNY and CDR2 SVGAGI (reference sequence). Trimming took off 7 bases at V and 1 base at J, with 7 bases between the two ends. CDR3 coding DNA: TGTGCCAGCACCGGGAGGAACACTGAAGCTTTCTTT. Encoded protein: CASTGRNTEAFF.

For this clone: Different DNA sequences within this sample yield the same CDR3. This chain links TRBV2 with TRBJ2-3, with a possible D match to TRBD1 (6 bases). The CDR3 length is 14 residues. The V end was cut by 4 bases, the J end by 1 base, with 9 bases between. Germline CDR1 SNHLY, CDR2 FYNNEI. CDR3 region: CASSGGQGTDTQYF. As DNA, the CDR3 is TGTGCCAGCAGTGGGGGACAAGGCACAGATACGCAGTATTTT.

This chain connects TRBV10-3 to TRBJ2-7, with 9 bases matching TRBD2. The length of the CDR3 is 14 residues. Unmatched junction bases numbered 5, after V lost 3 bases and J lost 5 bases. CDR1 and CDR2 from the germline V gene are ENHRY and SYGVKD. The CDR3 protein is CAISDSGGFDEQYF. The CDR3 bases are TGTGCCATCAGTGATAGCGGGGGCTTCGACGAGCAGTACTTC.

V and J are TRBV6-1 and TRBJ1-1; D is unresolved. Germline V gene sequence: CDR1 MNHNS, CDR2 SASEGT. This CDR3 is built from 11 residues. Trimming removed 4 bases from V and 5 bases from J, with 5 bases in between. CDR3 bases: TGTGCCAGCAGTGTCTCTACTGAAGCTTTCTTT. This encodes CASSVSTEAFF.

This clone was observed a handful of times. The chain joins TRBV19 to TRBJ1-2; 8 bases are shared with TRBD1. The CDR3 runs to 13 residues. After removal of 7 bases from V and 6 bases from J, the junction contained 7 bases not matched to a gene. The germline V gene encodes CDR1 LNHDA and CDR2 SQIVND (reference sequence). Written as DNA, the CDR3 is TGTGCCAGTATCGACAGGGGTTTGGATGGCTACACCTTC. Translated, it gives CASIDRGLDGYTF.